This TCR beta chain was identified in a study of shared clonotypes between healthy human individuals. Using immunoSEQ multiplex PCR, the repertoire was profiled, and TCRdb retains in-frame clones only, with some absent. Of 2 million to 2.5 million clones listed, approximately 93% are singletons. Trimming took 2 bases from V and 1 from J, leaving 11 bases between them. Looked up from germline, CDR1 is MGHRA and CDR2 is YSYEKL. The CDR3 totals 16 residues. The clonotype originates from a man aged 18 to 35 in good health. Some clones in this sample may be carry-over from other donors' samples. The chain uses TRBV4-1 and TRBJ2-2, with a tentative D call TRBD2 (6 bases). Specimen: naive CD4+ T cells from PBMCs. Subset specified: CD45RA+ positively selected. The CDR3 is CASSQTGRKNTGELFF. CDR3 nucleotides: TGCGCCAGCAGCCAAACCGGGAGAAAGAACACCGGGGAGCTGTTTTTT.